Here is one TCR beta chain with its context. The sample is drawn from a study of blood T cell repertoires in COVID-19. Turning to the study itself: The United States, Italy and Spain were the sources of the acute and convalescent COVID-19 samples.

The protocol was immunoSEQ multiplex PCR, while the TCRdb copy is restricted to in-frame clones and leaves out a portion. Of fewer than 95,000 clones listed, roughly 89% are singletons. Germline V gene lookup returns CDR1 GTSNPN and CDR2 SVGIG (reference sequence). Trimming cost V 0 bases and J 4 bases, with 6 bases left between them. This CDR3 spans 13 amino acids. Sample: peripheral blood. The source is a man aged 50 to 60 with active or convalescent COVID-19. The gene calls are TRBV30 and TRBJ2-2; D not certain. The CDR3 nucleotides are TGTGCCTGGAGTGTTCGGGTCACCGGGGAGCTGTTTTTT. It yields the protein CAWSVRVTGELFF.